Included here is one T cell receptor (beta chain) sequence, with context. Using immunoSEQ multiplex PCR, the repertoire was profiled, and TCRdb retains in-frame clones only, with some absent. This sample has around 340,000 clones, with approximately 89% found just once. This sample is part of a study of blood T cell repertoires in COVID-19. Study as a whole: Sources were T cells, B-cell-depleted T cells, or PBMCs; the material itself was cDNA or gDNA.

The sequencing input was peripheral blood. The TCR originated in an older woman with COVID-19, enrolled during active disease.

In DNA form, the CDR3 reads TGTGCCAGCAGCTTGGACAGGGGGACCATATATTTT. Protein sequence: CASSLDRGTIYF. J is TRBJ1-3 and V is TRBV5-4; 8 bases agree with TRBD1. Trimming took 0 bases from V and 10 from J; bases not matched to a gene: 0. CDR3 length: 12 residues. Germline CDR1 SGHNT, CDR2 YYREEE (reference sequence).